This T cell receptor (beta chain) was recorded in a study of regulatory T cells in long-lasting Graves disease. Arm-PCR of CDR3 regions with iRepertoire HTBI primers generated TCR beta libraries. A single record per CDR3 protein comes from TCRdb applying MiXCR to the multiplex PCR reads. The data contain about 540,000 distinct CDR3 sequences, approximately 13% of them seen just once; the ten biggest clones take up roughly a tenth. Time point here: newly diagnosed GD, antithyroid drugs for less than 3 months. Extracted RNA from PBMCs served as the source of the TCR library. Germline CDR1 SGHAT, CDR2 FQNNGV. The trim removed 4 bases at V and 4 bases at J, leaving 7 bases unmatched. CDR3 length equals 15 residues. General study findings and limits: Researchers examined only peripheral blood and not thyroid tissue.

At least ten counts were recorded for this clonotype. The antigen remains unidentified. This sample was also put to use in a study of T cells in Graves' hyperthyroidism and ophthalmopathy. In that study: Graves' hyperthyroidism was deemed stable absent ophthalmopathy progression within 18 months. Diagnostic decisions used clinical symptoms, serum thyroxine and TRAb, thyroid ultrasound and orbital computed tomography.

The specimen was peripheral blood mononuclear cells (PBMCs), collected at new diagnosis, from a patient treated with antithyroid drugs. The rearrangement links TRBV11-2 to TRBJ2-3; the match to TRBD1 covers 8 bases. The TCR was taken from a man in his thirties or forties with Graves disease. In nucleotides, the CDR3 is TGTGCCAGCAGCTGGACCCAGGGGGCTGCAGATACGCAGTATTTT. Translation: CASSWTQGAADTQYF.